This entry concerns a single T cell receptor beta chain. Its antigen is currently unknown. These data are taken from a study of beta chain features in type 1 diabetes. General study results and limits: Compared with healthy donors, patients appeared to share more similar naive, central memory and regulatory TCRB repertoires. In all four CD4+ subsets, TCRB CDR3 length was significantly, moderately reduced in type 1 diabetes.

From germline, CDR1 is MNHNY and CDR2 SVGAGI (reference sequence). The CDR3 length is 16 residues. V lost 6 bases and J lost 8, with 22 bases in between. Heparinised blood was drawn once per donor, averaging roughly 110 mL. The authors sorted CD4+ naive, central memory, regulatory and stem cell-like memory cells via CD45RO/CCR7/CD25/CD127/CD95/CD27. Isolated RNA was reverse transcribed in full, so expressed TCRB transcripts were sequenced. Some clones are missing from TCRdb's copy, which holds only in-frame ones; the method was immunoSEQ multiplex PCR. The sample yields 300,000 to 400,000 clones, around 9.6% seen once.

The sample taken for sequencing was central memory CD4+ T cells from blood. The sequence was obtained from a man aged 25-40 years with type 1 diabetes. The V gene is TRBV6-6, the J gene TRBJ2-2, with D perhaps being TRBD1 or TRBD2 (6 bases each). The CDR3 coding sequence is TGTGCCAGCAGCCCCGGAGGGGGAGTTGAGATGGGGGAGCTGTTTTTT. It codes for CASSPGGGVEMGELFF.